The clone carrying this T cell receptor beta chain was detected ten times or more. Its antigen is undetermined. The sample comes from a study of CD8 T cells in ankylosing spondylitis. Findings and caveats of the study: The clones that were linked to disease were reported to be significantly enriched in matched synovial fluid samples from ankylosing spondylitis patients. Disease-linked clones bore a CD8+ phenotype and were relatively rare in peripheral blood.

Preparation of TCR beta libraries was done by quantitative 5'-RACE with molecular barcodes. TCRdb re-called the 5' RACE reads with MiXCR, one entry per CDR3 protein. Among roughly 250,000 distinct CDR3 sequences listed, roughly a tenth were seen once. The CDR3 has 17 amino acids. Germline CDR1 reads SGHDT; CDR2 reads YYEEEE. Trimming removed 0 bases from V and 0 bases from J, with 13 bases in between. The origin of this receptor is a male donor with ankylosing spondylitis or in good health (not recorded which). The rearrangement joins TRBV5-6 to TRBJ1-3; TRBD1 might be the D (6 bases). The sequencing input was blood, either unsorted or a sorted T cell fraction (not recorded which). The chain's CDR3 is CASSLGTAPSSGNTIYF. The CDR3 region has the DNA TGTGCCAGCAGCTTGGGGACAGCTCCGTCCTCTGGAAACACCATATATTTT.